The sequence of this T cell receptor (beta chain) was determined in a study of neurological immune-mediated disorders. General study points: One related-CDR3 cluster, found by phylogenetic grouping, held repertoires of 18 of 34 multiple sclerosis patients and is a possible signature. The multiple sclerosis repertoire cluster was not associated with any clinical or MRI feature.

With 10-nucleotide random UMIs, 5'RACE was used to make the cDNA. TCRdb itself ran the 5' RACE reads through MiXCR, one entry per CDR3 protein. In the table there are tens of thousands of distinct CDR3 sequences, over 1.2% of which are singletons. In this sample, this clonotype turned up many times. Antigen unknown. The CDR3 consists of 15 residues. J was trimmed by 1 base and V by 2 bases; bases with no gene match: 5. Germline V gene sequence: CDR1 DFQATT, CDR2 SNEGSKA (reference sequence). The sequence was obtained from a woman younger than 45 with multiple sclerosis. Sequencing was performed on PBMCs. V usage is TRBV20-1 and J usage is TRBJ2-3, with TRBD1 matching 8 bases. The CDR3 here is CSARFRGRGTDTQYF. As DNA, the CDR3 is TGCAGTGCTAGATTCAGGGGGCGGGGCACAGATACGCAGTATTTT.